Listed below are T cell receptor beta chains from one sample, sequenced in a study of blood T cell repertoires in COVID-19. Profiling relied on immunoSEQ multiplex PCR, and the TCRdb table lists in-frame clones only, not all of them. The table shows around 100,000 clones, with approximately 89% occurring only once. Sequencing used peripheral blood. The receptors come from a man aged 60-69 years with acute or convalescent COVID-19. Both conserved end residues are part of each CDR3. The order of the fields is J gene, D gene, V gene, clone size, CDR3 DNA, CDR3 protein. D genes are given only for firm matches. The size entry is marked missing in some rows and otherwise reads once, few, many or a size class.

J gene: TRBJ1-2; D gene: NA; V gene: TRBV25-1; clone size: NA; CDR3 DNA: TGTGCCAGCAGAGAAGGGGGGGATCACTATGGCTACACCTTC; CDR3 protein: CASREGGDHYGYTF
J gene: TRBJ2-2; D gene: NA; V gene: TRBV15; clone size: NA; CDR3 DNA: TGTGCCACCAGCAGAGATGTAAACACCGGGGAGCTGTTTTTT; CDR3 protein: CATSRDVNTGELFF
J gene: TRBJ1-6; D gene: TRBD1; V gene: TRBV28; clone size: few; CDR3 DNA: TGTGCCAGCAGTCTGACCGGGACAGGGGATAATTCACCCCTCCACTTT; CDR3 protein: CASSLTGTGDNSPLHF
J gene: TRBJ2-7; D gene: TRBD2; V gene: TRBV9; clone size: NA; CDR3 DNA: TGTGCCAGCAGCGTAGCTCCTAGCGGGATAACCAACGAGCAGTACTTC; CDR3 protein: CASSVAPSGITNEQYF
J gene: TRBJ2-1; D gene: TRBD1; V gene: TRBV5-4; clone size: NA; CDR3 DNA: TGTGCCAGCAGCTCCCCGGGACAGGGTGTGCATCAGTTCTTC; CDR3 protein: CASSSPGQGVHQFF
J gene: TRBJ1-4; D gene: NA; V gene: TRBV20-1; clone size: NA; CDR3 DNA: TGCAGTGCTAGTTGGACATCATCAACTAATGAAAAACTGTTTTTT; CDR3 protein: CSASWTSSTNEKLFF
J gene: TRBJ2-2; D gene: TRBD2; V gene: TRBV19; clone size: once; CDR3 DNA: TGTGCCAGTAGTATCAGGGTAGCGGGAAAAACCGGGGAGCTGTTTTTT; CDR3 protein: CASSIRVAGKTGELFF
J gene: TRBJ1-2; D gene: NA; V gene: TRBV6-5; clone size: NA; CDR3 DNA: TGTGCCAGCAGTCGCCGCCTAGCGGGGGCGGGTGGCTACACCTTC; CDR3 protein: CASSRRLAGAGGYTF
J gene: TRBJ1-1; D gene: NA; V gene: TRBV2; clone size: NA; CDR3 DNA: TGTGCCAGCAGTGTGGGGGGAGGGAACACTGAAGCTTTCTTT; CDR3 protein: CASSVGGGNTEAFF
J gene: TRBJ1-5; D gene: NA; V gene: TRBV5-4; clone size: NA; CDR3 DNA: TGTGCCAGCAGCTCACAGGGCAGTAGTCAGCCCCAGCATTTT; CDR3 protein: CASSSQGSSQPQHF
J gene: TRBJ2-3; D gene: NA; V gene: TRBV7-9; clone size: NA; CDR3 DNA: TGTGCCAGCAGCTCATGGGGAGACACAGATACGCAGTATTTT; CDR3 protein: CASSSWGDTDTQYF
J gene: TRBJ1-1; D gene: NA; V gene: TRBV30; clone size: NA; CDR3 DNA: TGTGCCTGGAGTGATACAGGGCTAGACGAAGCTTTCTTT; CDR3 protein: CAWSDTGLDEAFF
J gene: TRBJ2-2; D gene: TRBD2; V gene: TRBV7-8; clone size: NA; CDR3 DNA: TGTGCCAGCAGCGCTCCGGGACTAGCGGGAGCCGGGGAGCTGTTTTTT; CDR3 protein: CASSAPGLAGAGELFF
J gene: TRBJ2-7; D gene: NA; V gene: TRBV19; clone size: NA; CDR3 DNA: TGTGCCAGTAGGGAGTCCCTTATGTCCTACGAGCAGTACTTC; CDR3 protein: CASRESLMSYEQYF
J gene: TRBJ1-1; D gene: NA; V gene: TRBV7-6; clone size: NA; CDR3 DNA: TGTGCCAGCAGCTTAGTTGGTTCGGGGGTCCCTACTGAAGCTTTCTTT; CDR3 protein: CASSLVGSGVPTEAFF
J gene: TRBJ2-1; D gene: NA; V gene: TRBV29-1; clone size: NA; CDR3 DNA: TGCAGCGTTGAAGCCCTCGGACTATTTCTACTGGGTGAGCAGTTCTTC; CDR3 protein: CSVEALGLFLLGEQFF
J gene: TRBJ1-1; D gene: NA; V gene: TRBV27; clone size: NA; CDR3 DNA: TGTGCCAGCAGTTTGGACCCGGGGCAGGGGTACACTGAAGCTTTCTTT; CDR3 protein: CASSLDPGQGYTEAFF
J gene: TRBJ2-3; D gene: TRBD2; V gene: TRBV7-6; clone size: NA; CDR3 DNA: TGTGCCAGCAGCTCCCGTCTAGCGGGGACACAAGATACGCAGTATTTT; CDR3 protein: CASSSRLAGTQDTQYF
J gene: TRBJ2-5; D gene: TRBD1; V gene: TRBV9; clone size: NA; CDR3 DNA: TGTGCCAGCAGCCCCGCCACAGGGGGCCCCCCTTACCAAGAGACCCAGTACTTC; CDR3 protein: CASSPATGGPPYQETQYF
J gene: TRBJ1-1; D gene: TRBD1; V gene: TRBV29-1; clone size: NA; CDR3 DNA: TGCAGCGTTGGAATATTACAGGGGGCTCTGAACACTGAAGCTTTCTTT; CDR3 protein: CSVGILQGALNTEAFF